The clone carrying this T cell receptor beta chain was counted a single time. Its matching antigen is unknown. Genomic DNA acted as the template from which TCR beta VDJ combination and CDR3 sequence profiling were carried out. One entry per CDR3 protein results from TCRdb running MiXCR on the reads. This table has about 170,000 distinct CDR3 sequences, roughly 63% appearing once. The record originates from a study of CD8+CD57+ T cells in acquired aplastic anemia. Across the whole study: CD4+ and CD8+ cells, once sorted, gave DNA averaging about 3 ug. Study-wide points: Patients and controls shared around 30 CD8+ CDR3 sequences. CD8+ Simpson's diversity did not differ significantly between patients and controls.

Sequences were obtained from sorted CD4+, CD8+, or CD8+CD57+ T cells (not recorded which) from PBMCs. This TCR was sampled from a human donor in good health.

The CDR3 nucleotides are TGTGCCAGCACCAGAAGTCGCCGGGGACTAGCCACAGATACGCAGTATTTT. This codes for CASTRSRRGLATDTQYF. V gene TRBV2 combines with J gene TRBJ2-3; 9 nucleotides agree with TRBD2. Trimming took 7 bases from V and 2 from J; bases not matched to a gene: 13. The CDR3 extends over 17 amino acids. Germline assignment: CDR1 SNHLY and CDR2 FYNNEI.